This T cell receptor beta chain was captured in a study of cytomegalovirus exposure and HLA in healthy donors. The ends were cut back, 6 bases at V and 6 bases at J, with 17 bases in the middle. CDR1 and CDR2 (germline): SQVTM, ANQGSEA. CDR3 length: 13 residues. Though probably carrying unrecorded immune exposures, donors were nominally healthy at sampling. Both 60 Vbeta primers and 13 Jbeta primers went into the PCR. Here immunoSEQ multiplex PCR was the method, and the copy in TCRdb shows in-frame clones only, minus some. The data contain more than 45,000 clones, 70% of them singletons. The chain carries TRBV29-1 and TRBJ1-2; D gene uncertain. The material sequenced was PBMCs. This clonotype originated in a woman aged 55-75 years in good health and CMV-seropositive. The CDR3 loop is CSVARGKVDGYTF. The CDR3 nucleotides read TGCAGCGTCGCCCGGGGAAAGGTAGATGGCTACACCTTC.